One T cell receptor (beta chain) is described in this entry. As yet, its antigen is unknown. The sample comes from a study of shared clonotypes between healthy human individuals. TCRdb keeps only in-frame clones here, not all; method: immunoSEQ multiplex PCR. The sample consists of millions of clones, 80% to 95% of them appearing once. Study outcomes and limitations: The generation probabilities recorded for non-shared clonotypes fell below those of clonotypes shared by all four donors. Among donors, the sharing of clonotypes was expected to be influenced by sequencing depth.

The CDR3 runs to 17 residues. CDR1 is SGHRS and CDR2 is YFSETQ in the germline V gene. V was pared by 4 bases and J by 1 base, with 9 bases of the junction left unmatched. CD4+ cells yielded CD45RA+ naive and CD45RA-negative memory subsets. The chain is built from TRBV5-1 and TRBJ2-5, with 11 bases lining up with TRBD2. The sequence came from a young man in good health. Some clones in this sample may be carry-over from other donors' samples. Sequences were obtained from naive CD4+ T cells from PBMCs. Specified subset: CD45RA+ positively selected. The CDR3 reads CASSTGTSGTLQETQYF. CDR3 DNA sequence: TGCGCCAGCAGCACCGGGACTAGCGGCACCCTCCAAGAGACCCAGTACTTC.